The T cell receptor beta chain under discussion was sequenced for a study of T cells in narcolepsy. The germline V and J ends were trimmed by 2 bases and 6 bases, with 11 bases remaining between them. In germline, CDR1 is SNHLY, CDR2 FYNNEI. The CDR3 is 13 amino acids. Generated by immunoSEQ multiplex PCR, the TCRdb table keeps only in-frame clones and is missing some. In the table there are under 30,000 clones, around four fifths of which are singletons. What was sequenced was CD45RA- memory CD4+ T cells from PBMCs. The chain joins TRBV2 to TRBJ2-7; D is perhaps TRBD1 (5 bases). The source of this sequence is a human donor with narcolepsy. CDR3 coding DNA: TGTGCCAGCAGTGAAACGAACCAGGGCGAGCAGTACTTC. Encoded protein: CASSETNQGEQYF.